Sequencing of this T cell receptor beta chain was carried out in a study of a mutant IDH1 vaccine in newly diagnosed glioma. Measured with immunoSEQ multiplex PCR; TCRdb has only the in-frame clones, and not every one. The table shows 55,000 to 70,000 clones, with 79% occurring only once. Documented time point: baseline, week 1 (first vaccination visit). Treatment indicated: pre-vaccination baseline after standard-of-care therapy. Diagnosis in the donors showed new WHO grade 3 or 4 astrocytomas that were IDH1-mutant and ATRX-lost. The sequence came from a man aged 50-60 years with glioma. This specimen was PBMCs, taken from a glioma patient treated with radiotherapy, temozolomide or both.

The CDR3 region is CASSLTGHEQYF. CDR3 nucleotide sequence: TGCGCCAGCAGCTTGACAGGGCACGAGCAGTACTTC. V and J are TRBV5-1 and TRBJ2-7; weak D call: TRBD1 (6 bases). With 1 base removed from V and 5 bases from J, the gap between germline ends came to 7 bases. This CDR3 is 12 amino acids long. Germline V gives CDR1 SGHRS, CDR2 YFSETQ.